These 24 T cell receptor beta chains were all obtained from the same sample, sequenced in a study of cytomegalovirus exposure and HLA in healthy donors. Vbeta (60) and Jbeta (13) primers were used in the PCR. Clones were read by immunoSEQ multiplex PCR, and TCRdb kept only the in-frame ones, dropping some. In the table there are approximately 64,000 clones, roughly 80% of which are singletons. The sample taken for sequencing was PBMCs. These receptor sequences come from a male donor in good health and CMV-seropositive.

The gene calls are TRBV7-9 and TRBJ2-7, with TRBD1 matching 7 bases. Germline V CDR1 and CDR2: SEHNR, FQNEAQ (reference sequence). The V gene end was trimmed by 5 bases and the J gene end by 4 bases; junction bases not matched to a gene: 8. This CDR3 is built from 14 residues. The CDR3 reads CASSLERGRYEQYF. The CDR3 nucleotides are TGTGCCAGCAGCCTGGAGAGGGGGCGGTACGAGCAGTACTTC.

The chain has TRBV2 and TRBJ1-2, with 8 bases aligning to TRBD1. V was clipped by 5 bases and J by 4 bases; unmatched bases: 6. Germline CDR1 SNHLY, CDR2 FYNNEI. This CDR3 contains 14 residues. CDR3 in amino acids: CASSNLQGGYGYTF. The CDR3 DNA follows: TGTGCCAGCAGTAACTTACAGGGGGGCTATGGCTACACCTTC.

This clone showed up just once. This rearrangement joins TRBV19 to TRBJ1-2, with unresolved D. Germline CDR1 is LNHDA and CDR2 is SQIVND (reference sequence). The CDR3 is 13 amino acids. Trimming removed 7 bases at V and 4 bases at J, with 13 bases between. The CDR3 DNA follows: TGTGCCAGTACCCTGGTAACGAGCTATGGCTACACCTTC. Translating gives CASTLVTSYGYTF. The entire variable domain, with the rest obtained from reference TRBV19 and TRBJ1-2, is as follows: DGGITQSPKYLFRKEGQNVTLSCEQNLNHDAMYWYRQDPGQGLRLIYYSQIVNDFQKGDIAEGYSVSREKKESFPLTVTSAQKNPTAFYLCASTLVTSYGYTFGSGTRLTVV.

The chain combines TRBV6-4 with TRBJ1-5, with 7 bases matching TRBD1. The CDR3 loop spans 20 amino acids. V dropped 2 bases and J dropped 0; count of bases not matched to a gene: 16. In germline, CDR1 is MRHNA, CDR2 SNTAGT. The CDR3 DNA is TGTGCCAGCAGTGACCCCCGGGACAGCTTGGCTCTTTATAGCAATCAGCCCCAGCATTTT. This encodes CASSDPRDSLALYSNQPQHF.

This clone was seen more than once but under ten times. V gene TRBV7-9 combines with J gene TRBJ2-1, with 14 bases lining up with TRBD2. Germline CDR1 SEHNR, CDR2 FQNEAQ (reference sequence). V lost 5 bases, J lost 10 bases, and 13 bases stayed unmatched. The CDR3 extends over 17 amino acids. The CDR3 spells CASSLWTSGGRAREQFF. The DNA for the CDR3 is TGTGCCAGCAGCCTTTGGACTAGCGGGGGGCGGGCGCGGGAGCAGTTCTTC.

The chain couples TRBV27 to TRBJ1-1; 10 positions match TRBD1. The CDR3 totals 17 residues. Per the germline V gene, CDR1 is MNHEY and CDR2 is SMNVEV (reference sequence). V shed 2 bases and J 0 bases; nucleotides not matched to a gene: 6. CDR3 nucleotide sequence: TGTGCCAGCAGTTTACGGGACAGGGGCGTCATGAACACTGAAGCTTTCTTT. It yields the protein CASSLRDRGVMNTEAFF.

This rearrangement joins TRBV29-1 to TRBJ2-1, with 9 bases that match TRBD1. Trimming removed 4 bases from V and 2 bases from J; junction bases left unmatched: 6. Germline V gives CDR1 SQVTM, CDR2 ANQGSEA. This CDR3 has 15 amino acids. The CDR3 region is CSVVLGDRAYNEQFF. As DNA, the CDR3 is TGCAGCGTTGTATTGGGGGACAGGGCCTACAATGAGCAGTTCTTC.

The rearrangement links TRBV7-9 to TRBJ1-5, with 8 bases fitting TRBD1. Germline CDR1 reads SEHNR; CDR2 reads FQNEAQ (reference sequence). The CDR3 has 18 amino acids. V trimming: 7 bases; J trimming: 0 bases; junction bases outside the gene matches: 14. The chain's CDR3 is CASNFDPGQVNSNQPQHF. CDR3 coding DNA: TGTGCCAGCAACTTTGACCCGGGACAGGTGAATAGCAATCAGCCCCAGCATTTT.

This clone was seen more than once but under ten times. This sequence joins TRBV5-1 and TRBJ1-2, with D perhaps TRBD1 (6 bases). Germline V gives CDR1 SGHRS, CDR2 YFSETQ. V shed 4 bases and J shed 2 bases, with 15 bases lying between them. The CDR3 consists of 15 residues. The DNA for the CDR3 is TGCGCCAGCAGCCTAGGACAGAACCCGAACTATGGCTACACCTTC. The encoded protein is CASSLGQNPNYGYTF.

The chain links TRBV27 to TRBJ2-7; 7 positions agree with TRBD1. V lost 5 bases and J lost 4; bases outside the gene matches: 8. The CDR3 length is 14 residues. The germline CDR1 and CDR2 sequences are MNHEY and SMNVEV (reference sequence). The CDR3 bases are TGTGCCAGCAGTCTGAAGGGACAGCTTTACGAGCAGTACTTC. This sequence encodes CASSLKGQLYEQYF.

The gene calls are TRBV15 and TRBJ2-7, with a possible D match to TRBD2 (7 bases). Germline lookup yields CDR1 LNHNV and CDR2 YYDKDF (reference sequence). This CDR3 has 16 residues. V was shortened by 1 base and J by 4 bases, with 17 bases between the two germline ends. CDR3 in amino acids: CATSRGGGRGVYEQYF. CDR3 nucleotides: TGTGCCACCAGCAGAGGGGGGGGGCGCGGTGTGTACGAGCAGTACTTC.

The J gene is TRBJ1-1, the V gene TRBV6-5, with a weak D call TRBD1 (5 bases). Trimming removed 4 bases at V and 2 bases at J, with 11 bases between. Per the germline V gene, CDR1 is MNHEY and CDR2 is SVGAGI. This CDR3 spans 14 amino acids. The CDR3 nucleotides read TGTGCCAGCAGTTCCGGACAAGATAACACTGAAGCTTTCTTT. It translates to CASSSGQDNTEAFF.

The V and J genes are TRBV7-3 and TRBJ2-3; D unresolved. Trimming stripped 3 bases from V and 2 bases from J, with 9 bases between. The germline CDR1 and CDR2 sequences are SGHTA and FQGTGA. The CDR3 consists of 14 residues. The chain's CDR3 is CASSLNTYTDTQYF. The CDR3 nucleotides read TGTGCCAGCAGCTTGAATACCTACACAGATACGCAGTATTTT.

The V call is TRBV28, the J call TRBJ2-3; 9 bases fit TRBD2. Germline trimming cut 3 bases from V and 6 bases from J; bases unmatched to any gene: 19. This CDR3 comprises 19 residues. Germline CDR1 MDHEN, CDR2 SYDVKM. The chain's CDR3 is CASSFPRERVAGEMDTQYF. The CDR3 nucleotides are TGTGCCAGCAGTTTCCCTAGAGAGAGGGTAGCGGGGGAAATGGATACGCAGTATTTT.

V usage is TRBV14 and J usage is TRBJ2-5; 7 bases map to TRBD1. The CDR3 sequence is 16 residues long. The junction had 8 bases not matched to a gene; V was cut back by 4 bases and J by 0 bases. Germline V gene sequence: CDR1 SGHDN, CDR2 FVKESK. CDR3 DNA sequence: TGTGCCAGCAGCCCCTACGAGACAGGGTACCAAGAGACCCAGTACTTC. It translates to CASSPYETGYQETQYF. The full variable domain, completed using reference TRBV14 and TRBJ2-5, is EAGVTQFPSHSVIEKGQTVTLRCDPISGHDNLYWYRRVMGKEIKFLLHFVKESKQDESGMPNNRFLAERTGGTYSTLKVQPAELEDSGVYFCASSPYETGYQETQYFGPGTRLLVL.

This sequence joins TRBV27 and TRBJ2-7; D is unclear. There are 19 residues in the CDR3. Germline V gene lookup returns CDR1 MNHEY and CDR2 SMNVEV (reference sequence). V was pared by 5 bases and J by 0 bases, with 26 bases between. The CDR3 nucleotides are TGTGCCAGCAGTCCTATAACATCCGACAACGGTCGGATCTCCTACGAGCAGTACTTC. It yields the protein CASSPITSDNGRISYEQYF.

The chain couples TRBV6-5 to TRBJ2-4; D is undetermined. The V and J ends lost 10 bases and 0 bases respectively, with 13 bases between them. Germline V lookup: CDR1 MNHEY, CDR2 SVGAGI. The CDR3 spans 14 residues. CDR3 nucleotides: TGTGCCACCCGGCGAGACTTAGCCAAAAACATTCAGTACTTC. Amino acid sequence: CATRRDLAKNIQYF.

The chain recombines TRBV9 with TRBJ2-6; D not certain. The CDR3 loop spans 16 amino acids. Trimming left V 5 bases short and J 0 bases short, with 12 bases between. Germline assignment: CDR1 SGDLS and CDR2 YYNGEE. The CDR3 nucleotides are TGTGCCAGCAGTTTCCCCACATCCTCTGGGGCCAACGTCCTGACTTTC. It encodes CASSFPTSSGANVLTF.

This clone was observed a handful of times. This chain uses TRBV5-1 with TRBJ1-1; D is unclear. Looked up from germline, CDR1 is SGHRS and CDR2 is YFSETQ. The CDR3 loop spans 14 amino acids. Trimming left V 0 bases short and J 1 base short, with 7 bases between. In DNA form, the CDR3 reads TGCGCCAGCAGCTTGGCTGCTACGAACACTGAAGCTTTCTTT. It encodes CASSLAATNTEAFF.

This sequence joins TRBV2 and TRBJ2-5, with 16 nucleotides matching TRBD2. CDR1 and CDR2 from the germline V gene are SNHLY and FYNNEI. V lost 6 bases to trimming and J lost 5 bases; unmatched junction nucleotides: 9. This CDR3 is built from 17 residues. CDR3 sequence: CASRYGTSGGARETQYF. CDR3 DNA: TGTGCCAGCAGATACGGGACTAGCGGGGGGGCTCGGGAGACCCAGTACTTC.

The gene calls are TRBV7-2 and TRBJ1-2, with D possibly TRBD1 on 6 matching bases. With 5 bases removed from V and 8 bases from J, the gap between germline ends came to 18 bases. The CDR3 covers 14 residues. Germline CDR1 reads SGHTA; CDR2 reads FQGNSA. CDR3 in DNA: TGTGCCAGCAGCACTCAACAGGGTTCGTGGGGCTACACCTTC. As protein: CASSTQQGSWGYTF.

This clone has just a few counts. The CDR3 DNA follows: TGCGCCAGCAGCCAAGAACCACCGGGTAGCGGGGGGGCCAATTTCTTC. Translated, it gives CASSQEPPGSGGANFF. V usage is TRBV4-1 and J usage is TRBJ2-1; 11 nucleotides align to TRBD2. This CDR3 has 16 residues. With V trimmed by 0 bases and J by 16 bases, 14 bases remained unmatched. Germline V gene sequence: CDR1 MGHRA, CDR2 YSYEKL.

CDR3 amino acids: CASSSQGLASTDTQYF. For the CDR3, the DNA is TGTGCCAGCAGCTCCCAGGGACTAGCTAGCACAGATACGCAGTATTTT. V is TRBV11-3 and J is TRBJ2-3, with TRBD2 matching over 9 bases. CDR1 is SGHNT, CDR2 YENEEA, per germline. J was trimmed by 0 bases and V by 4 bases; bases with no gene match: 5. CDR3 size: 16 residues.

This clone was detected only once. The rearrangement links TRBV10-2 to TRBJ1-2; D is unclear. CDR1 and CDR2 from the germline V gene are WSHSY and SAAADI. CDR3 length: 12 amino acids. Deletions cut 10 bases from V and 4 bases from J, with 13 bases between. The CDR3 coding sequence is TGCGCCACCTCTGCACTCCTCTATGGCTACACCTTC. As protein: CATSALLYGYTF.